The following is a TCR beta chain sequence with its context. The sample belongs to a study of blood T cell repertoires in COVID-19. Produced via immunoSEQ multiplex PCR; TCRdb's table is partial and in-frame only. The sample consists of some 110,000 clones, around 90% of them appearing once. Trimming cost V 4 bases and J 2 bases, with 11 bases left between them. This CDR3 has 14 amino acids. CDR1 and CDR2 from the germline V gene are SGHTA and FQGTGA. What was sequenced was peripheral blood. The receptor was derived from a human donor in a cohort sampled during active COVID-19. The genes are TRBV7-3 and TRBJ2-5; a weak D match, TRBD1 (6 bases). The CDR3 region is CASSSQGSQETQYF. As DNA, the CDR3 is TGTGCCAGCAGCTCACAGGGTTCTCAAGAGACCCAGTACTTC.